This TCR beta chain was documented in a study of post-analysis software for immune sequencing data. Study-level findings and limits: Comparison with controls showed significantly lower normalized Chao1 diversity in multiple sclerosis patients. Same-batch samples co-clustered strongly by F measure. TRBV5-6, TRBV5-1 and TRBV20-1 belonged to a set of a few TRBV segments that were more frequent in patients than controls.

On this clonotype: Its antigen is unidentified.

Included in the TCR beta cDNA libraries were unique molecular identifiers. From around 1 to 10 million T cells, about 500,000 cDNA molecules were obtained. TCRdb ran MiXCR on the PCR reads and lists one entry per CDR3 protein. The sample lists about 770,000 distinct CDR3 sequences, around 42% occurring once. Germline assignment: CDR1 LGHNA and CDR2 YSLEER. The CDR3 spans 16 residues. Trimming shortened V by 0 bases and J by 1 base, and 11 bases separated the two germline ends. Source material: blood. This receptor was identified in a girl between 5 and 17 years old with multiple sclerosis. The chain links TRBV4-3 to TRBJ2-3; D is undetermined. CDR3 loop: CASSQDATHGTDTQYF. CDR3 nucleotides: TGCGCCAGCAGCCAAGATGCCACCCACGGCACAGATACGCAGTATTTT.